A selection of T cell receptor beta chains follows, all from one sample in a study of neoadjuvant nivolumab and ipilimumab in lung cancer. Some clones are missing from TCRdb's copy, which holds only in-frame ones; the method was immunoSEQ multiplex PCR. The sample shows fewer than 10,000 clones, 75% to 85% of them seen only once. This material consisted of adjacent normal lung tissue, taken after neoadjuvant nivolumab, alone or with ipilimumab, at or shortly before surgery. The receptor set was obtained from an adult with non-small cell lung cancer. Each CDR3 is given with its conserved first and last residue. D genes are given only for firm matches.

v_gene	d_gene	CDR3aa
TRBV7-3	-	CASSLRGSSYNEQFF
TRBV7-9	TRBD1	CASSLTGARYGYTF
TRBV6-5	-	CASSFDSYEQYF
TRBV5-1	-	CASSLGGVQETQYF
TRBV7-9	-	CASSLALGFETQYF
TRBV7-2	-	CASSTGLSPGAFF
TRBV6-6	-	CASSARSPLHF
TRBV11-1	-	CASSFGTGSTYGYTF